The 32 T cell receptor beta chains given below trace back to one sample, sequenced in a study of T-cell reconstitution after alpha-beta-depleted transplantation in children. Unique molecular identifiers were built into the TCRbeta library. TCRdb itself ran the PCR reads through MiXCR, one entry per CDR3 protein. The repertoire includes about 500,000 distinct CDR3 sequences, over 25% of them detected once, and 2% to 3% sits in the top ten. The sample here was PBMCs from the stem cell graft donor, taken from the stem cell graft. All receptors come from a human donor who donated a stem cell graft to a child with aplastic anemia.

CDR3 residues: CASSAEVGLAGELFF. The CDR3 region has the DNA TGTGCCAGCAGCGCAGAGGTGGGGCTAGCCGGGGAGCTGTTTTTT. The chain recombines TRBV9 with TRBJ2-2; possibly TRBD1 for D (5 bases). Germline assignment: CDR1 SGDLS and CDR2 YYNGEE. V shed 3 bases and J shed 6 bases, with 15 bases lying between them. The CDR3 sequence is 15 residues long.

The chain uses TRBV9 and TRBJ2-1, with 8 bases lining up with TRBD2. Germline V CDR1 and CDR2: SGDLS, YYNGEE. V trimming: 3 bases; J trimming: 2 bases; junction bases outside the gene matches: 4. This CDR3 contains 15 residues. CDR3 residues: CASSESGSPYNEQFF. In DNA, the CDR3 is TGTGCCAGCAGCGAGAGCGGGAGTCCCTACAATGAGCAGTTCTTC.

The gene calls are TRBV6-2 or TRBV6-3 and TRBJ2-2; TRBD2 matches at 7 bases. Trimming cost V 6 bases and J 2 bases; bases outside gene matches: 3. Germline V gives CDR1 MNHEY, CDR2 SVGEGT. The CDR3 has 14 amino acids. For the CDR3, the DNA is TGTGCCAGCAGCCGACTAGCTAACACCGGGGAGCTGTTTTTT. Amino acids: CASSRLANTGELFF.

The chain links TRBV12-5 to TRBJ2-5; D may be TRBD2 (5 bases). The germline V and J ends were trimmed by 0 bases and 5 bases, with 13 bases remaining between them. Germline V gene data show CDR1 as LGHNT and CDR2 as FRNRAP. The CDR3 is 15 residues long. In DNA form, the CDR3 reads TGTGCTAGTGGTTTGGTAGTTGCCTTAGCGGAGACCCAGTACTTC. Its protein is CASGLVVALAETQYF.

The DNA of the CDR3 is TGTGCCTGGAACTTTATCCGGACTAGCGGGAGGGAGAATGAGCAGTTCTTC. Translating it yields CAWNFIRTSGRENEQFF. The chain recombines TRBV30 with TRBJ2-1; 15 bases line up with TRBD2. Per the germline V gene, CDR1 is GTSNPN and CDR2 is SVGIG (reference sequence). The V segment lost 4 bases and the J segment 7 bases; nucleotides outside the gene matches: 11. The CDR3 length is 17 residues.

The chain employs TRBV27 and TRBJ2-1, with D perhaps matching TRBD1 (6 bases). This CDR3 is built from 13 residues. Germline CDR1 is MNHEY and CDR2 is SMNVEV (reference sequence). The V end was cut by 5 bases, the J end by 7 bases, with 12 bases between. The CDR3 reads CASSDDRWNEQFF. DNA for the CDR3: TGTGCCAGCAGTGATGACAGGTGGAATGAGCAGTTCTTC.

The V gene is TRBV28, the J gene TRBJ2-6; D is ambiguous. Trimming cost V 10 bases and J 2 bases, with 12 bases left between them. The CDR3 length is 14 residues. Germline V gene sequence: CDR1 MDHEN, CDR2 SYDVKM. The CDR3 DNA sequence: TGTGCCACCATCGGAAGAACTGGGGCCAACGTCCTGACTTTC. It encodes CATIGRTGANVLTF.

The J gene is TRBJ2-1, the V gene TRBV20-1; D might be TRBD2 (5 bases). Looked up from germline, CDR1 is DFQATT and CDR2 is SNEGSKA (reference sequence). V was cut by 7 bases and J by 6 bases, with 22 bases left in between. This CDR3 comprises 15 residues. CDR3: CSVGPPRTVSNEQFF. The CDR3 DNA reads TGCAGTGTGGGTCCCCCGAGGACTGTTAGCAATGAGCAGTTCTTC.

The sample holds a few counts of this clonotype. As DNA, the CDR3 is TGCAGTGCTAGAGCTTGGGACTCCCTCACCTTC. It is translated as CSARAWDSLTF. The chain carries TRBV20-1 and TRBJ1-2, with a weak D call TRBD1 (5 bases). Trimming cost V 1 base and J 13 bases, with 13 bases left between them. From germline, CDR1 is DFQATT and CDR2 SNEGSKA (reference sequence). The CDR3 spans 11 residues.

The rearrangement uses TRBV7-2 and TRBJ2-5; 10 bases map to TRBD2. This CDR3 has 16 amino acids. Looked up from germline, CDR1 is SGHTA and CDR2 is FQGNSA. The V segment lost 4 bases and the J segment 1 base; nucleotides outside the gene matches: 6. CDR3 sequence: CASSWGLARGQETQYF. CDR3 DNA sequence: TGTGCCAGCAGCTGGGGACTAGCGAGAGGCCAAGAGACCCAGTACTTC. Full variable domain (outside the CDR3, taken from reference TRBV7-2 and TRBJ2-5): GAGVSQSPSNKVTEKGKDVELRCDPISGHTALYWYRQSLGQGLEFLIYFQGNSAPDKSGLPSDRFSAERTGGSVSTLTIQRTQQEDSAVYLCASSWGLARGQETQYFGPGTRLLVL.

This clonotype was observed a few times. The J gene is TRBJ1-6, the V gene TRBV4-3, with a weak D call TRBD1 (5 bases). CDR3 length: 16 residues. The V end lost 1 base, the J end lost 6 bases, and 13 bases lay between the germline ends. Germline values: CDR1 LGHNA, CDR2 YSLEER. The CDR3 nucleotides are TGCGCCAGCAGCCAAGTATATCGGGGCATTAATTCACCCCTCCACTTT. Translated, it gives CASSQVYRGINSPLHF.

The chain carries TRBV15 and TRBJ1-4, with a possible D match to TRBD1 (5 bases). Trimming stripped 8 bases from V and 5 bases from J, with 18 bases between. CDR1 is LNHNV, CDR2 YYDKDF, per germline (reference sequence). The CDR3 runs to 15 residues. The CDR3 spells CATDRGSSKNEKLFF. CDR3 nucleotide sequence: TGTGCCACCGACCGGGGGTCTTCCAAGAATGAAAAACTGTTTTTT.

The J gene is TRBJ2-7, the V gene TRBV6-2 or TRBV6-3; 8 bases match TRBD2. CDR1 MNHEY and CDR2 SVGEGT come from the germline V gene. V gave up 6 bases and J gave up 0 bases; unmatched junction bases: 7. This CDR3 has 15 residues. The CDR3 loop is CASRPIAGNSYEQYF. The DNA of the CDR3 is TGTGCCAGCAGACCTATAGCGGGGAACTCCTACGAGCAGTACTTC.

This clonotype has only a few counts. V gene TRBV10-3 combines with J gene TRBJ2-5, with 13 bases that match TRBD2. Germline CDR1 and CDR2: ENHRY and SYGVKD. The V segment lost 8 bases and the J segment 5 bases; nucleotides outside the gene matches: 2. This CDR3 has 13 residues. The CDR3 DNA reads TGTGCCATCGGACTAGCGGGAGATGAGACCCAGTACTTC. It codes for CAIGLAGDETQYF.

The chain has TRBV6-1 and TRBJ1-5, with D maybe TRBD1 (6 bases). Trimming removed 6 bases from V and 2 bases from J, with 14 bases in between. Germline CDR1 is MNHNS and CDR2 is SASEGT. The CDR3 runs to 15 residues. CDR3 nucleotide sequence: TGTGCCAGCAGCCAGGTGGGGGCCGGCAATCAGCCCCAGCATTTT. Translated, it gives CASSQVGAGNQPQHF.

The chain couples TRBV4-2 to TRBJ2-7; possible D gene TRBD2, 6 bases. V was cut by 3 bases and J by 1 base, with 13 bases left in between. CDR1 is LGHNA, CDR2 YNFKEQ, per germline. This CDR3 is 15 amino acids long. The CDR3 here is CASSHGGNPSYEQYF. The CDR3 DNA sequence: TGTGCCAGCAGCCATGGCGGGAATCCTTCCTACGAGCAGTACTTC.

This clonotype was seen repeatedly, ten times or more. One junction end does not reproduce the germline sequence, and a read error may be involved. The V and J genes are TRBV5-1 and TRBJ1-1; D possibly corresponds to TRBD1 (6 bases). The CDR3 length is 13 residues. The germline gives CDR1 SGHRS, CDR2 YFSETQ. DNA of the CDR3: TGTGCCAGCAGTCTAACAGGGTACACTGAAGCTTTCTTT. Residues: CASSLTGYTEAFF. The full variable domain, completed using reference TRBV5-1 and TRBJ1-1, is KAGVTQTPRYLIKTRGQQVTLSCSPISGHRSVSWYQQTPGQGLQFLFEYFSETQRNKGNFPGRFSGRQFSNSRSEMNVSTLELGDSALYLCASSLTGYTEAFFGQGTRLTVV.

The CDR3 sequence is CSARDSLGRGSNNSPLHF. CDR3 bases: TGCAGTGCTAGAGATTCGTTAGGAAGGGGAAGTAATAATTCACCCCTCCACTTT. The chain carries TRBV20-1 and TRBJ1-6; D possibly corresponds to TRBD1 (5 bases). Per the germline V gene, CDR1 is DFQATT and CDR2 is SNEGSKA (reference sequence). The CDR3 totals 18 residues. The ends were cut back, 0 bases at V and 5 bases at J, with 20 bases in the middle.

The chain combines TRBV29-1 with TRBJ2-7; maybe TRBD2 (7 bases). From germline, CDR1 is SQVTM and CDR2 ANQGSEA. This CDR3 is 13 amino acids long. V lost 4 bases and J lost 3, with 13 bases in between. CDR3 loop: CSVGGGAGYEQYF. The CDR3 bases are TGCAGCGTTGGGGGGGGCGCGGGCTACGAGCAGTACTTC.

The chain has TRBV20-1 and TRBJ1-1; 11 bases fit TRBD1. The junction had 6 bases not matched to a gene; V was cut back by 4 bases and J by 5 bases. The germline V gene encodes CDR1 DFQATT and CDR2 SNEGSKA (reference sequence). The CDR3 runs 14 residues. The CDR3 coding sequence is TGCAGTGCTACACTAGGACAGGGGGCTACTGAAGCTTTCTTT. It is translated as CSATLGQGATEAFF.

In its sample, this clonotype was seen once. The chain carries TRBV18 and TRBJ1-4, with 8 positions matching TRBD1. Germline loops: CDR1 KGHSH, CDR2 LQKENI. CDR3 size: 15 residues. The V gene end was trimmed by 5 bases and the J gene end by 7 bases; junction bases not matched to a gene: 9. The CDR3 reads CASSSDRGGAEKLFF. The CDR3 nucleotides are TGTGCCAGCTCATCCGACAGGGGAGGAGCTGAAAAACTGTTTTTT.

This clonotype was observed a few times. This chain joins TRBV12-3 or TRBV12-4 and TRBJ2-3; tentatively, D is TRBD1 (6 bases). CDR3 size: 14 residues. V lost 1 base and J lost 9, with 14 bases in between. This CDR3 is CASSLVGKGGTQYF. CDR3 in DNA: TGTGCCAGCAGTTTAGTCGGAAAAGGGGGAACGCAGTATTTT.

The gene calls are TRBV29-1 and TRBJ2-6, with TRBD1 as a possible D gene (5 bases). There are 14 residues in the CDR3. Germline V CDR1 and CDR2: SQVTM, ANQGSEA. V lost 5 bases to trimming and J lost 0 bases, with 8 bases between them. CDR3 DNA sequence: TGCAGCGTTACAGGCCTCTCTGGGGCCAACGTCCTGACTTTC. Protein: CSVTGLSGANVLTF. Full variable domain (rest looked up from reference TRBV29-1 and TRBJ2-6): SAVISQKPSRDICQRGTSLTIQCQVDSQVTMMFWYRQQPGQSLTLIATANQGSEATYESGFVIDKFPISRPNLTFSTLTVSNMSPEDSSIYLCSVTGLSGANVLTFGAGSRLTVL.

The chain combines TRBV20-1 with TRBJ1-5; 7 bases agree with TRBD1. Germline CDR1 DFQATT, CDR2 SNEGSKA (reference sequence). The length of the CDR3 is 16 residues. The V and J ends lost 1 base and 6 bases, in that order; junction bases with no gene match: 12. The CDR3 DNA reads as TGCAGTGCTAGAGTTCCTAGGCAGGGGGTCACTCAGCCCCAGCATTTT. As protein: CSARVPRQGVTQPQHF.

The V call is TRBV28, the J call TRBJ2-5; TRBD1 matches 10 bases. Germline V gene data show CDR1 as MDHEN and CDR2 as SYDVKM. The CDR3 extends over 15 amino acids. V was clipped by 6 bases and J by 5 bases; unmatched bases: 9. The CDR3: CASSQPTGQGETQYF. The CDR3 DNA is TGTGCCAGCAGCCAGCCCACGGGACAGGGGGAGACCCAGTACTTC.

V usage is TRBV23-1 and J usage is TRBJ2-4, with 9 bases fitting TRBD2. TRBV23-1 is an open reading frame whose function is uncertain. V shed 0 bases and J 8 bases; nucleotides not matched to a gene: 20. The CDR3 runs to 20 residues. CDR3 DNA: TGCGCCAGCAGTCAATCCTTTTATCTGGTGGCGGGAGGGCCGGGACACATTCAGTACTTC. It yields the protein CASSQSFYLVAGGPGHIQYF.

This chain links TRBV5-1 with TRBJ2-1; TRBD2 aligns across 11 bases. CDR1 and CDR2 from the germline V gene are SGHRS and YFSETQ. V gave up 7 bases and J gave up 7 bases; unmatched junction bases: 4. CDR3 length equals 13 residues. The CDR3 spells CASAIAGGNEQFF. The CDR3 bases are TGCGCCAGCGCAATAGCGGGAGGGAATGAGCAGTTCTTC.

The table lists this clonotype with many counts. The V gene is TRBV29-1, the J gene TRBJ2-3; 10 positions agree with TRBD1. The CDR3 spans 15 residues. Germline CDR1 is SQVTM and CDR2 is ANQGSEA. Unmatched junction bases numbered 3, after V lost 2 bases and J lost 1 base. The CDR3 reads CSVERGTGGTDTQYF. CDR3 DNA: TGCAGCGTTGAAAGGGGGACAGGGGGCACAGATACGCAGTATTTT.

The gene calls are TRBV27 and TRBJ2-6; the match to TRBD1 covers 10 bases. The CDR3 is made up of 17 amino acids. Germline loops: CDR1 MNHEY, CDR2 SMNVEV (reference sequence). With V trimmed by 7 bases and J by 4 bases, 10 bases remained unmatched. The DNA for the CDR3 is TGTGCCAGCATGTCTCGGGACAGGGGTTCCGGGGCCAACGTCCTGACTTTC. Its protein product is CASMSRDRGSGANVLTF.

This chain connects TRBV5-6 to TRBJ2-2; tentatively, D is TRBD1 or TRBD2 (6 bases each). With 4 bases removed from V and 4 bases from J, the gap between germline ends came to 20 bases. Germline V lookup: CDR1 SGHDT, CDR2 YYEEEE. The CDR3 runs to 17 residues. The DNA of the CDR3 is TGTGCCAGCAGCAAGGGGGGTATCGGGGTTAGCACCGGGGAGCTGTTTTTT. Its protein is CASSKGGIGVSTGELFF. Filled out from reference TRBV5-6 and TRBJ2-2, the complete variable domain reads DAGVTQSPTHLIKTRGQQVTLRCSPKSGHDTVSWYQQALGQGPQFIFQYYEEEERQRGNFPDRFSGHQFPNYSSELNVNALLLGDSALYLCASSKGGIGVSTGELFFGEGSRLTVL.

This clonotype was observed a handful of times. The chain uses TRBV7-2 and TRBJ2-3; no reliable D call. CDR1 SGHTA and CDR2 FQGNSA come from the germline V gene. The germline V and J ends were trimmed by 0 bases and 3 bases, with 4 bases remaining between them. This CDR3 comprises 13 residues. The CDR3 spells CASSLAWTDTQYF. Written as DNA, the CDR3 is TGTGCCAGCAGCTTAGCTTGGACAGATACGCAGTATTTT.

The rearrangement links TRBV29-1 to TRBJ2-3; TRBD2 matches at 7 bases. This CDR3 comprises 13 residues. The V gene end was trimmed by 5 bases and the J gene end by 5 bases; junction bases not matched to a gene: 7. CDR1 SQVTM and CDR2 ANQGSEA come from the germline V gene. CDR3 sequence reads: CSVRGRAVDTQYF. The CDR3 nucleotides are TGCAGCGTTCGTGGGAGGGCCGTAGATACGCAGTATTTT.